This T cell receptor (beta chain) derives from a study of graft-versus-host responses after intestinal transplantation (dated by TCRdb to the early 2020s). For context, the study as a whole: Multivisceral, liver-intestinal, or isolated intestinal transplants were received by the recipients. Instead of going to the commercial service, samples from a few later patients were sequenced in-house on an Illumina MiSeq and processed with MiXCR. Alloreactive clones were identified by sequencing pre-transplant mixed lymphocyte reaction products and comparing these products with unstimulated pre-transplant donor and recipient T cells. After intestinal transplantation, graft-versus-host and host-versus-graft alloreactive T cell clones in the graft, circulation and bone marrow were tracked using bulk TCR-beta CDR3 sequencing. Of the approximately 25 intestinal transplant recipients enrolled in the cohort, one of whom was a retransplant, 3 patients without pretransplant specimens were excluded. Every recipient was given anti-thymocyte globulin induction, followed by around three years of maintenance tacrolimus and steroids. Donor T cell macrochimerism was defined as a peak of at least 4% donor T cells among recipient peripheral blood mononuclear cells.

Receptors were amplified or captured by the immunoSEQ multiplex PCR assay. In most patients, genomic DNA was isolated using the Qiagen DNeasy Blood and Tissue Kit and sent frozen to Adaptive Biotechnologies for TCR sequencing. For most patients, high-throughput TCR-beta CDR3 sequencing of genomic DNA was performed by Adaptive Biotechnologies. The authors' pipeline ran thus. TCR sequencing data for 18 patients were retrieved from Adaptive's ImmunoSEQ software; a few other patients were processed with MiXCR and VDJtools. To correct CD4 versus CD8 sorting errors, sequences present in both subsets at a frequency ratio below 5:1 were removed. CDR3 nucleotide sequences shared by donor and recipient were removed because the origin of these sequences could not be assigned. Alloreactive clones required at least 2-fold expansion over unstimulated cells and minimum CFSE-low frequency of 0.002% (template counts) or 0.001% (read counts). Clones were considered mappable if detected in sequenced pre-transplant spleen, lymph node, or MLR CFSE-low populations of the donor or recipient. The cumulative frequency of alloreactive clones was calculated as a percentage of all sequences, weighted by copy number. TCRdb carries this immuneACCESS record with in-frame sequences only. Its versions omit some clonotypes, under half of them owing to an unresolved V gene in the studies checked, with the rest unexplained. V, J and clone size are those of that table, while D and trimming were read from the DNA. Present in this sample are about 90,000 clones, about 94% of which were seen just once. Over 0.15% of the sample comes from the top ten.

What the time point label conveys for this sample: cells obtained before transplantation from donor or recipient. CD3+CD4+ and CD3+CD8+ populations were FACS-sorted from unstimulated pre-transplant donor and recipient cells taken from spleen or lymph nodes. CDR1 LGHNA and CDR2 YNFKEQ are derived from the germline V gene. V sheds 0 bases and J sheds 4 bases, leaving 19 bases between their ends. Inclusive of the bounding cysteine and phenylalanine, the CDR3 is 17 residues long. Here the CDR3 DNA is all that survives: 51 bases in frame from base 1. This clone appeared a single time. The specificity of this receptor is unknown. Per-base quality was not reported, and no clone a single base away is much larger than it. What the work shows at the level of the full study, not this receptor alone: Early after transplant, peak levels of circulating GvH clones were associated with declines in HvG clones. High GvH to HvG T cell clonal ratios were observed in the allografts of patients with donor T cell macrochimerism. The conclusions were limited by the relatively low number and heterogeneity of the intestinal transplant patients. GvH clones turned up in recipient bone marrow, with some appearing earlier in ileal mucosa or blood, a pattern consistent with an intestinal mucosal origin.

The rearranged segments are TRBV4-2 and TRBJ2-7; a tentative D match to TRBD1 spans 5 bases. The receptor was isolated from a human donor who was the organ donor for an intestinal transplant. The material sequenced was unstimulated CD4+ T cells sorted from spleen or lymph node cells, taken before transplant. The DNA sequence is TGTGCCAGCAGCCAAGATGATTTCCTAGGACACACTTACGAGCAGTACTTC. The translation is CASSQDDFLGHTYEQYF.